What follows are 27 T cell receptor beta chains derived from one specimen sequenced in a study of T cells in Graves' hyperthyroidism and ophthalmopathy. Amplified TCR beta CDR3 regions came from RNA transcripts. TCR CDR3 regions were first amplified by RT-PCR with HTBI primers. TCRdb reprocessed the multiplex PCR reads via MiXCR and lists one record per CDR3 protein. The sample carries hundreds of thousands of distinct CDR3 sequences, about 14% recorded once. The source material was blood. The receptors shown here come from a woman aged 50 to 60 with Graves' ophthalmopathy.

The V gene is TRBV6-2 or TRBV6-3, the J gene TRBJ1-5; D not certain. Germline lookup yields CDR1 MNHEY and CDR2 SVGEGT. CDR3 length: 14 amino acids. Trimming removed 0 bases from V and 2 bases from J, with 5 bases in between. The CDR3 sequence: CASSYSRGNQPQHF. The CDR3, as DNA: TGTGCCAGCAGTTACTCGAGAGGCAATCAGCCCCAGCATTTT.

The table lists this clonotype with many counts. The chain's CDR3 is CSARAAIGTSEYNEQFF. DNA for the CDR3: TGCAGTGCTAGAGCCGCGATTGGGACTAGCGAATACAATGAGCAGTTCTTC. V and J are TRBV20-1 and TRBJ2-1; 10 bases are shared with TRBD2. The CDR3 runs 17 residues. Germline CDR1 is DFQATT and CDR2 is SNEGSKA (reference sequence). After removal of 1 base from V and 4 bases from J, the junction contained 10 bases not matched to a gene.

This clonotype has only a few counts. The gene calls are TRBV6-1 and TRBJ1-5, with D possibly being TRBD1 (6 bases). This CDR3 has 13 residues. With 5 bases removed from V and 7 bases from J, the gap between germline ends came to 12 bases. Per the germline V gene, CDR1 is MNHNS and CDR2 is SASEGT. DNA of the CDR3: TGTGCCAGCAGTTTGATCACAGGGCAGCCCCAGCATTTT. This gives the protein CASSLITGQPQHF.

V is TRBV5-1 and J is TRBJ1-1; no reliable D call. Germline CDR1 is SGHRS and CDR2 is YFSETQ. This CDR3 is 14 amino acids long. The V end was cut by 0 bases, the J end by 2 bases, with 8 bases between. CDR3 in amino acids: CASSLGPANTEAFF. The DNA of the CDR3 is TGCGCCAGCAGCTTGGGGCCGGCCAACACTGAAGCTTTCTTT.

This clonotype occurred many times. V usage is TRBV18 and J usage is TRBJ2-1, with TRBD2 matching 9 bases. Germline CDR1 reads KGHSH; CDR2 reads LQKENI. Trimming took 0 bases from V and 10 from J; bases not matched to a gene: 10. This CDR3 has 16 amino acids. Here the CDR3 reads CASSPPGGGRAGEQFF. CDR3 sequence (DNA): TGTGCCAGCTCACCACCGGGCGGCGGGAGGGCCGGGGAGCAGTTCTTC.

This clonotype was picked up many times. The rearrangement links TRBV6-1 to TRBJ1-1; 8 nucleotides match TRBD1. V trimming: 0 bases; J trimming: 5 bases; junction bases outside the gene matches: 8. The germline CDR1 and CDR2 sequences are MNHNS and SASEGT. This CDR3 has 16 residues. The CDR3 bases are TGTGCCAGCAGTGAAGCGCTGGGGCAGGGGGCGACTGAAGCTTTCTTT. Translated, it gives CASSEALGQGATEAFF.

This clonotype has ten or more counts. CDR3 sequence: CSADRERNEQYF. In DNA, the CDR3 is TGCAGTGCTGACAGGGAGAGGAACGAGCAGTACTTC. The rearrangement links TRBV20-1 to TRBJ2-7, with 7 bases fitting TRBD1. After removal of 5 bases from V and 5 bases from J, the junction contained 6 bases not matched to a gene. This CDR3 is 12 amino acids long. Germline CDR1 reads DFQATT; CDR2 reads SNEGSKA (reference sequence).

This clonotype was found many times. V gene TRBV20-1 combines with J gene TRBJ1-5; no clear D gene. Trimming shortened V by 5 bases and J by 2 bases, and 13 bases separated the two germline ends. Per the germline V gene, CDR1 is DFQATT and CDR2 is SNEGSKA (reference sequence). The length of the CDR3 is 14 residues. CDR3 region: CSAPDAGRNQPQHF. CDR3 bases: TGCAGTGCTCCAGACGCAGGACGCAATCAGCCCCAGCATTTT.

The rearrangement links TRBV4-1 to TRBJ2-7, with D unclear. The CDR3 covers 13 residues. V dropped 2 bases and J dropped 4 bases, with 9 bases sitting between them. Germline V gene sequence: CDR1 MGHRA, CDR2 YSYEKL. CDR3 DNA: TGCGCCAGCAGCCAAATCCCCGAGTACGAGCAGTACTTC. This translates into CASSQIPEYEQYF.

This clonotype was counted at least ten times. The rearrangement joins TRBV7-3 to TRBJ2-1, with 11 nucleotides matching TRBD2. From germline, CDR1 is SGHTA and CDR2 FQGTGA. With 2 bases clipped from V and 2 bases from J, the junction kept 8 bases outside the gene matches. This CDR3 contains 18 residues. The CDR3, as DNA: TGTGCCAGCAGCTTAGGTACTAGCGGGAGAGGTACCTACAATGAGCAGTTCTTC. Its protein is CASSLGTSGRGTYNEQFF.

The rearrangement joins TRBV6-1 to TRBJ2-3; 7 bases fit TRBD2. This CDR3 has 17 amino acids. Germline-derived CDR1 and CDR2 are MNHNS and SASEGT. With V trimmed by 6 bases and J by 2 bases, 14 bases remained unmatched. The CDR3 nucleotides read TGTGCCAGCAGATACCGGGGACCGGGACTAAACACAGATACGCAGTATTTT. It translates to CASRYRGPGLNTDTQYF.

This clonotype has just a few counts. This chain uses TRBV29-1 with TRBJ2-1; D gene unclear. Germline-derived CDR1 and CDR2 are SQVTM and ANQGSEA. The CDR3 contains 14 residues. Trimming removed 5 bases from V and 2 bases from J, with 13 bases in between. The CDR3 nucleotides are TGCAGCGTTAATTTTCGCGGAACCTACAATGAGCAGTTCTTC. Translating gives CSVNFRGTYNEQFF.

The chain uses TRBV9 and TRBJ2-7; D is unresolved. With 3 bases removed from V and 0 bases from J, the gap between germline ends came to 10 bases. This CDR3 comprises 14 residues. Germline V CDR1 and CDR2: SGDLS, YYNGEE. CDR3 region: CASSAQASSYEQYF. CDR3 nucleotide sequence: TGTGCCAGCAGCGCCCAGGCGAGCTCCTACGAGCAGTACTTC.

The chain uses TRBV28 and TRBJ2-1; the match to TRBD2 covers 10 bases. The CDR3 is 16 residues long. Trimming removed 4 bases from V and 5 bases from J; junction bases left unmatched: 8. CDR1 and CDR2 from the germline V gene are MDHEN and SYDVKM. The CDR3 bases are TGTGCCAGCAGTTCCACAAGCGGGAGGGCCAACAATGAGCAGTTCTTC. Translated: CASSSTSGRANNEQFF.

This clonotype was recorded a few times. The J gene is TRBJ2-6, the V gene TRBV29-1; D is possibly TRBD1 or TRBD2 (5 bases each). The CDR3 runs 13 residues. Trimming left V 5 bases short and J 3 bases short, with 8 bases between. In germline, CDR1 is SQVTM, CDR2 ANQGSEA. The CDR3, as DNA: TGCAGCGTTCAGGGAGATGGGGCCAACGTCCTGACTTTC. This translates into CSVQGDGANVLTF. The full variable domain, rest sourced from reference TRBV29-1 and TRBJ2-6, is SAVISQKPSRDICQRGTSLTIQCQVDSQVTMMFWYRQQPGQSLTLIATANQGSEATYESGFVIDKFPISRPNLTFSTLTVSNMSPEDSSIYLCSVQGDGANVLTFGAGSRLTVL.

This chain uses TRBV27 with TRBJ1-1; TRBD1 matches 9 bases. V shed 7 bases and J 3 bases; nucleotides not matched to a gene: 12. CDR3 length: 16 amino acids. Germline V gives CDR1 MNHEY, CDR2 SMNVEV (reference sequence). In nucleotides, the CDR3 is TGTGCCAGCAATCCGGACAGGGGATTTTTGCACACTGAAGCTTTCTTT. It yields the protein CASNPDRGFLHTEAFF.

This clonotype was picked up a small number of times. The CDR3 carries no conserved terminal phenylalanine or tryptophan, so it likely arises from a read error. This chain joins TRBV28 and TRBJ1-4; D is unclear. Trimming took 6 bases from V and 0 from J, leaving 11 bases between them. This CDR3 region has 15 residues. Germline CDR1 and CDR2: MDHEN and SYDVKM. CDR3 in amino acids: CASRAHGATNEKLFL. The CDR3 nucleotides read TGTGCCAGCAGAGCCCACGGTGCAACTAATGAAAAACTGTTTCTT.

This clonotype was seen at least ten times. The chain carries TRBV7-9 and TRBJ1-5; D possibly corresponds to TRBD1 (5 bases). The germline gives CDR1 SEHNR, CDR2 FQNEAQ (reference sequence). Trimming removed 3 bases from V and 7 bases from J, with 16 bases in between. The CDR3 sequence is 15 residues long. The CDR3 nucleotides are TGTGCCAGCAGCTTTCACGGGCAGGGATCGCAGCCCCAGCATTTT. Translated, it gives CASSFHGQGSQPQHF.

This clonotype was seen repeatedly, ten times or more. The J gene is TRBJ1-1, the V gene TRBV6-1; D might be TRBD1 (6 bases). Trimming stripped 7 bases from V and 3 bases from J, with 12 bases between. Germline CDR1 and CDR2: MNHNS and SASEGT. CDR3 size: 13 residues. CDR3 sequence reads: CASTLRGYTEAFF. CDR3 sequence (DNA): TGTGCCAGCACTTTAAGGGGGTACACTGAAGCTTTCTTT.

This clonotype was recorded at least ten times. The chain joins TRBV6-5 to TRBJ2-7; 7 nucleotides match TRBD1. This CDR3 has 15 amino acids. The germline CDR1 and CDR2 sequences are MNHEY and SVGAGI. V was clipped by 0 bases and J by 2 bases; unmatched bases: 4. The CDR3 DNA sequence: TGTGCCAGCAGTTACTCCGCACAGGGGACCTACGAGCAGTACTTC. Translation: CASSYSAQGTYEQYF.

This clonotype was observed a single time. This clone may be a read error of a much larger clone one base away. This chain uses TRBV20-1 with TRBJ2-1, with D hard to call. Trimming took off 1 base at V and 6 bases at J, with 10 bases between the two ends. This CDR3 contains 13 residues. The germline V gene has CDR1 DFQATT and CDR2 SNEGSKA (reference sequence). CDR3 bases: TGCAGTGCTAGAGTGGCGCCTTTCAATGAGCAGTTCTTC. Protein sequence: CSARVAPFNEQFF.

The chain couples TRBV3-1 to TRBJ2-3; D possibly corresponds to TRBD2 (6 bases). Trimming removed 0 bases from V and 4 bases from J, with 17 bases in between. Germline CDR1 LGHDT, CDR2 YNNKEL (reference sequence). The CDR3 is made up of 17 amino acids. In nucleotides, the CDR3 is TGTGCCAGCAGCCAAGACGCGACTAGATTTGGAGCAGATACGCAGTATTTT. This gives the protein CASSQDATRFGADTQYF.

This clonotype was counted many times. The chain is built from TRBV6-4 and TRBJ1-2, with a tentative D call TRBD1 (6 bases). CDR3 length: 15 amino acids. Germline V gene lookup returns CDR1 MRHNA and CDR2 SNTAGT. Trimming removed 4 bases from V and 4 bases from J, with 16 bases in between. The CDR3 DNA sequence: TGTGCCAGCAGTGTCCCCTTTGGGGGCGGCTATGGCTACACCTTC. Protein product: CASSVPFGGGYGYTF.

This clonotype was counted only a few times. A read error may account for a junction end that differs from germline. This chain links TRBV5-1 with TRBJ1-5; D remains ambiguous. CDR3 length: 15 residues. Germline V gene data show CDR1 as SGHRS and CDR2 as YFSETQ. The CDR3 spells CASSLVGDPEAPQHF. The CDR3 nucleotides read TGTGCCAGCAGCTTAGTGGGTGACCCTGAGGCGCCCCAGCATTTT.

This clonotype was seen a few times. The CDR3 protein is CASSRGGFGELFF. The CDR3, as DNA: TGTGCCAGCAGCCGCGGGGGGTTCGGGGAGCTGTTTTTT. This chain connects TRBV28 to TRBJ2-2; 8 positions match TRBD2. The CDR3 is 13 amino acids. The germline V gene encodes CDR1 MDHEN and CDR2 SYDVKM. The junction had 4 bases not matched to a gene; V was cut back by 6 bases and J by 7 bases.

This rearrangement joins TRBV7-2 to TRBJ1-5; D is unclear. There are 14 residues in the CDR3. Germline values: CDR1 SGHTA, CDR2 FQGNSA. Between the trimmed V and J ends, which lost 5 bases and 0 bases, there was a span of 8 bases. The CDR3 reads CASSPENSNQPQHF. The CDR3, as DNA: TGTGCCAGCAGCCCCGAAAATAGCAATCAGCCCCAGCATTTT.

V is TRBV7-8 and J is TRBJ2-7; 7 positions agree with TRBD2. Germline assignment: CDR1 SGHVS and CDR2 FQNEAQ. This CDR3 region has 15 residues. V lost 5 bases to trimming and J lost 0 bases; unmatched junction nucleotides: 7. The CDR3 DNA reads as TGTGCCAGCAGCGATACTAGCGCCCGCTCCTACGAGCAGTACTTC. It yields the protein CASSDTSARSYEQYF.